This T cell receptor beta chain originates from a study of T cells in Graves' hyperthyroidism and ophthalmopathy (dated by TCRdb to about 2019). With regard to the full study: Peripheral blood samples were taken at the time of initial diagnosis, prior to any treatment. The study also compared thyroid tissue and blood T-cell repertoires from over 5 Graves' hyperthyroidism patients. The paper describes TCR Vbeta CDR3 sequencing of 135 peripheral blood samples, made up of about 41 ophthalmopathy patients, approximately 73 hyperthyroidism patients and about 17 progressor patients. Prospective prediction of ophthalmopathy was tested in an independent validation cohort of fewer than 20 hyperthyroidism patients and 17 patients who later progressed to ophthalmopathy. The approximately 100 discovery patients were divided at random into training and test sets in a 7:3 ratio. To identify TCR V-J signatures that set the groups apart, the researchers used a discovery cohort of 90 to 100 patients, made up of 43 with Graves' ophthalmopathy and 57 with stable Graves' hyperthyroidism. Once sampling was done, hyperthyroidism patients were given methimazole at a starting dose of 30 mg daily, whereas ophthalmopathy patients were given high-dose intravenous methylprednisolone. Summary of the overall study and its limitations: A model built on a 13 V-J signature distinguished ophthalmopathy from stable hyperthyroidism, reaching 85% to 90% sensitivity and approximately 81% specificity in cross-validation and 80%/75% in testing. Blood samples also contained most of the expanded thyroid clonotypes (frequency above 0.001), which suggests that blood repertoires may reflect thyroid immune responses. No statistical method was used to set the sample size in advance, and investigators knew the group allocation. In validation, the model predicted progression to ophthalmopathy with around 71% sensitivity and 72% to 85% specificity, a median of 6.5 months before onset.

The TCR beta CDR3 regions were amplified from RNA transcripts. A first-round RT-PCR of the TCR CDR3 used the HTBI primer set with the Qiagen OneStep RT-PCR kit. The libraries were constructed in a second round of multiplex PCR and then size-selected and purified. Paired-end sequencing of the libraries was performed with 100 bp reads on an Illumina HiSeq2000. Per the original workflow: SOAPnuke was used to process the raw data, with reads discarded if the reads contained adapters or uncalled bases, had a mean Phred below 15, or lacked an exact constant-primer or identifier match. High-quality paired reads were merged using COPE v1.2.5, and each unique nucleotide sequence was defined as a clonotype. MiTCR v1.1 was used to align the clonotypes against IMGT TRBV, TRBD and TRBJ reference segments. Analysis was restricted to V-J combinations with a frequency above 0.0001, which covered 98% to 99.2% of repertoires. The TCS score was defined as F50 (clonal expansion) divided by E x V (chaos), with BLOSUM62-based TCRdist calculated between CDR3 peptides within each V-J. Welch's t-statistics and random forest reduced roughly 530 V-J features to around 14, which were used in a naive Bayes classifier (R e1071). TCRdb itself trimmed the public reads at Q25 with fastp, ran MiXCR and retained productive beta chains. CDR3 protein sequences are deduplicated, and each keeps its most common genes and DNA. It is TCRdb's table, rather than the study itself, that gives the V and J calls and clone size. For this sample there are fewer than 900,000 distinct CDR3 sequences; roughly a sixth appear just once. Over 15% of the sample is held by the ten biggest clonotypes.

There are 12 amino acids in the CDR3, from cysteine to phenylalanine inclusive. Only CDR3 DNA is held: 36 bases, read in frame from base 1. From the germline V gene, CDR1 is SGHRS and CDR2 is YFSETQ. Between the V and J ends, shortened by 0 bases and 3 bases respectively, the junction contains 3 bases. A note on this clonotype: Its antigen has not been determined. Base quality data are lacking; no much larger clone is found one base away.

Hyperthyroidism patients were aged 18 to 65 years and newly diagnosed, with disease duration of less than 2 months. Patients with uncontrolled infections, other autoimmune diseases, pregnancy or lactation were excluded. Diagnoses were established on the basis of clinical symptoms, serum thyroxine and TRAb, thyroid ultrasound, and orbital computed tomography. For progressor patients, blood was drawn at the first diagnosis of hyperthyroidism, before any ophthalmopathy symptoms had appeared. PBMCs were isolated from approximately 10 ml of fresh peripheral blood by Ficoll-Paque density gradient centrifugation. Progressor patients were defined as those initially diagnosed with Graves' hyperthyroidism in whom ophthalmopathy developed during follow-up. Total RNA was extracted using Trizol reagent, and RNA quality was assessed on an Agilent 2100 Bioanalyzer.

The chain joins TRBV5-1 to TRBJ1-2, with the D gene call left open. Source material: blood. This TCR came from a woman in her forties or fifties with Graves' hyperthyroidism that later progressed to Graves' ophthalmopathy. The nucleotide sequence is TGCGCCAGCAGCTTGGATCACTATGGCTACACCTTC. Its coded protein is CASSLDHYGYTF.